The sequence of this TCR beta chain was determined in a study of sequential checkpoint blockade in melanoma. The sample holds a few counts of this clone. The sample's treatment: randomized to nivolumab then ipilimumab (arm A) or the reverse (arm B). The CDR3 is made up of 15 amino acids. Trimming left V 4 bases short and J 0 bases short, with 10 bases between. The germline CDR1 and CDR2 sequences are MGHRA and YSYEKL. Profiling relied on immunoSEQ multiplex PCR, and the TCRdb table lists in-frame clones only, not all of them. The table shows more than 2,500 clones, with around 21% occurring only once.

This receptor was identified in a human donor with melanoma. The sequences come from tumor tissue (inferred from file names), collected from a patient given nivolumab and ipilimumab in sequence. The V gene is TRBV4-1, the J gene TRBJ2-1; unclear D gene. This chain's CDR3 is CASSPTQSSYNEQFF. Here the CDR3 DNA reads TGCGCCAGCAGCCCCACCCAGAGCTCCTACAATGAGCAGTTCTTC.